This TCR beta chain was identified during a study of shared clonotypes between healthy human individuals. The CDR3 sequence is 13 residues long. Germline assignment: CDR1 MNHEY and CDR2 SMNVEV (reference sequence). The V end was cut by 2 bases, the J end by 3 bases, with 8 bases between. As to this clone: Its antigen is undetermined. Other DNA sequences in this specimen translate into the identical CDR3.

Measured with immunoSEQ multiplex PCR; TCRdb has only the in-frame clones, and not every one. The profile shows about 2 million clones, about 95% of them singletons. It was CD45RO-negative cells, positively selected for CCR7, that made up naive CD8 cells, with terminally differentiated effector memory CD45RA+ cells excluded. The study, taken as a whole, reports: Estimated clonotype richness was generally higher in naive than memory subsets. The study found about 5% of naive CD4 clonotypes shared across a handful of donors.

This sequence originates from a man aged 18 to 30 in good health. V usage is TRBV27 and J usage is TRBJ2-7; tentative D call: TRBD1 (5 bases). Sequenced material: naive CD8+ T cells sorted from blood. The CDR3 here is CASSLRQGYEQYF. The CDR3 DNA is TGTGCCAGCAGTTTAAGGCAGGGCTACGAGCAGTACTTC.